The source of this TCR beta chain is a study of blood T cell repertoires in COVID-19 (dated by TCRdb to 2020 to 2021). Background for the entire study: The collaborator samples originated in the United States, Italy and Spain and spanned the acute and convalescent phases of COVID-19. The material from the prospective study consisted of cDNA or gDNA derived from T cells, B-cell-depleted T cells, or PBMCs. The dataset comprised deeply sampled blood TCRbeta repertoires from subjects exposed to, actively infected with, or recovered from COVID-19. A freely available public database, intended as a resource for researchers studying the immune response to SARS-CoV-2, is where the repertoires were released. The samples were drawn from two sources: the first 160 participants of the ongoing ImmuneRACE study, and approximately 1,300 subjects contributed by 6 global collaborators. Sample metadata almost always included a de-identified subject ID, COVID-19 status, age in years and sex. Where available, HLA class I and class II types were taken from metadata supplied by the sample provider and were not determined by assay-based typing. General findings and caveats noted by the study authors: The amount of clinical and demographic metadata varied by source and participant and was provided uncurated.

The trim is 4 bases for V and 5 bases for J, with a gap of 10 bases between the germline ends. The CDR3, cysteine through phenylalanine, is 13 amino acids long. Of the read, only the CDR3 DNA is kept; its 39 bases are in frame from base 1. CDR1 is given as SGDLS and CDR2 as YYNGEE, both from the germline V gene. In the prospective study, participants were roughly 18 to 100 years old, resided in about two dozen geographic areas of the United States, and were enrolled through a virtual design. In the prospective study, cohorts were assigned on the basis of participant-reported clinical history obtained from a screening survey and a study questionnaire. In the prospective study, mobile phlebotomists collected whole blood, serum and a nasopharyngeal or oropharyngeal swab from each participant. Additional blood draws and questionnaires over an approximately two-month period could optionally be provided by prospective study participants. Before DNA extraction, prospective study blood samples were shipped either frozen or at room temperature.

This clone was seen a single time. Its cognate antigen has yet to be identified. Base quality data are lacking; no much larger clone is found one base away. TCRbeta CDR3 regions were amplified from genomic DNA using the immunoSEQ Assay, a bias-controlled multiplex PCR. Concerning the study's data processing: Nucleated cell counts per sample were estimated from amplification of reference gene primers within the assay. To quantify the absolute abundance of each unique TCRbeta CDR3 rearrangement, sequence reads were collapsed and filtered. For each sample, productive Simpson clonality was calculated as the square root of Simpson's diversity index across productive rearrangements. Drawn from immuneACCESS, this table holds only the in-frame rearrangements with V and J called that TCRdb kept. Clones are partly lost; checked studies trace under half to an unresolved V gene and leave the rest unexplained. The DNA was the basis for D and trimming; V, J and clone size are from that table. In this sample the table shows about 200,000 clones, around 85% of which occur a single time. The top ten hold about 4.1% of the sample.

The sample comprised PBMCs or T cells enriched from blood (not recorded which). The origin of this receptor is a woman aged 40 to 50 with acute COVID-19. The chain couples TRBV9 to TRBJ2-1; TRBD2 is a possible D gene, resting on 6 matching bases. The CDR3 protein is CASSPRRDNEQFF. The DNA sequence reads TGTGCCAGCAGCCCCCGGAGGGACAATGAGCAGTTCTTC.